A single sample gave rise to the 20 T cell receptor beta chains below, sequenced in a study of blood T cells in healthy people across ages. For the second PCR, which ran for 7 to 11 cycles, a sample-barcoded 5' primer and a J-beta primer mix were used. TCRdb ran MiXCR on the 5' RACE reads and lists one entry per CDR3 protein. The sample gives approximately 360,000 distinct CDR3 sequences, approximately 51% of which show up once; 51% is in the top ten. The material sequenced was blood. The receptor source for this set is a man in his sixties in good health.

CDR3 sequence reads: CASSILEETQYF. CDR3 in DNA: TGTGCCAGCAGCATCTTAGAGGAGACCCAGTACTTC. V is TRBV3-1 and J is TRBJ2-5; D gene ambiguous. This CDR3 is built from 12 residues. Germline V gene data show CDR1 as LGHDT and CDR2 as YNNKEL (reference sequence). V lost 5 bases and J lost 5, with 9 bases in between.

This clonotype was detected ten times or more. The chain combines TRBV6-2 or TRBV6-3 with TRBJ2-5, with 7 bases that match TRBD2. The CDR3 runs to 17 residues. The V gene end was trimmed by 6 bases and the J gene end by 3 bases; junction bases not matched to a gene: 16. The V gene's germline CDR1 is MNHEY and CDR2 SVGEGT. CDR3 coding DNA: TGTGCCAGCAGATCTCCCAGCGGGGTGGAGGATAAAGAGACCCAGTACTTC. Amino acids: CASRSPSGVEDKETQYF.

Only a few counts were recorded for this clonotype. The DNA of the CDR3 is TGTGCCAGCAGCTCAATAGCGGGCCGCACAGATACGCAGTATTTT. It is translated as CASSSIAGRTDTQYF. The genes are TRBV7-2 and TRBJ2-3; 7 bases are a match to TRBD2. J was trimmed by 1 base and V by 4 bases; bases with no gene match: 5. CDR1 and CDR2 from the germline V gene are SGHTA and FQGNSA. The CDR3 is 15 amino acids.

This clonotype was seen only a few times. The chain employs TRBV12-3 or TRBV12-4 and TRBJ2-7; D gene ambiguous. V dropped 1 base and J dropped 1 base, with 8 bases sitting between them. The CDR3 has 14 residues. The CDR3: CASSLGGHSYEQYF. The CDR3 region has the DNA TGTGCCAGCAGTTTAGGTGGCCATTCCTACGAGCAGTACTTC.

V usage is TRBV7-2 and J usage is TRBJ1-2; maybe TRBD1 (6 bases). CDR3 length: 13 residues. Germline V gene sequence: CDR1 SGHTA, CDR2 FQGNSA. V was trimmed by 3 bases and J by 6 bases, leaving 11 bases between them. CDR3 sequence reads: CASSLGGQDGYTF. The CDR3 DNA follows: TGTGCCAGCAGCTTGGGGGGACAAGATGGCTACACCTTC.

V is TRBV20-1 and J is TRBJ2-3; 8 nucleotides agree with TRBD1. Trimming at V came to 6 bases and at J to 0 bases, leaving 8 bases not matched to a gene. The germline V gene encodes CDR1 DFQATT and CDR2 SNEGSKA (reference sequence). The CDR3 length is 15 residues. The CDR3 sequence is CSARPGTGSTDTQYF. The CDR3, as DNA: TGCAGTGCCCGTCCCGGGACAGGAAGCACAGATACGCAGTATTTT.

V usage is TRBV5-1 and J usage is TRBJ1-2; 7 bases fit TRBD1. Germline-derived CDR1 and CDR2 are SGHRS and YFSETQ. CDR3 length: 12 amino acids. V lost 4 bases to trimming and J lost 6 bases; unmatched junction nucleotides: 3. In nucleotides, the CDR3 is TGCGCCAGCAGCCCAGGGGGACATGGCTACACCTTC. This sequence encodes CASSPGGHGYTF. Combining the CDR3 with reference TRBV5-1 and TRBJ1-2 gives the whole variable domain KAGVTQTPRYLIKTRGQQVTLSCSPISGHRSVSWYQQTPGQGLQFLFEYFSETQRNKGNFPGRFSGRQFSNSRSEMNVSTLELGDSALYLCASSPGGHGYTFGSGTRLTVV.

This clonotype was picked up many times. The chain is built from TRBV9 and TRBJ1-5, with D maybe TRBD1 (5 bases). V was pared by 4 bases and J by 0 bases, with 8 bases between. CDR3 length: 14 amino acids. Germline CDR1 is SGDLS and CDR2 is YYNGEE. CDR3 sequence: CASSTQDSNQPQHF. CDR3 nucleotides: TGTGCCAGCAGCACACAGGATAGCAATCAGCCCCAGCATTTT.

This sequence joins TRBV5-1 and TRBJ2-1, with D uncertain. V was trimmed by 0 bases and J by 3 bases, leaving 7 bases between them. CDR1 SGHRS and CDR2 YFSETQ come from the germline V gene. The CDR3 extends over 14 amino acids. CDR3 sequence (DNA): TGCGCCAGCAGCTTGGACGGGTTCTACAATGAGCAGTTCTTC. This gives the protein CASSLDGFYNEQFF.

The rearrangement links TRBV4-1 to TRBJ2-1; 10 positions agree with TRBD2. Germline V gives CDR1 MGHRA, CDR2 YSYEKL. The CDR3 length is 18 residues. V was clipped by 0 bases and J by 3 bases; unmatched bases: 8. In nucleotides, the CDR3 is TGCGCCAGCAGCCAAGAATGGGCTAGCGGGAGTTTCTACAATGAGCAGTTCTTC. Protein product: CASSQEWASGSFYNEQFF.

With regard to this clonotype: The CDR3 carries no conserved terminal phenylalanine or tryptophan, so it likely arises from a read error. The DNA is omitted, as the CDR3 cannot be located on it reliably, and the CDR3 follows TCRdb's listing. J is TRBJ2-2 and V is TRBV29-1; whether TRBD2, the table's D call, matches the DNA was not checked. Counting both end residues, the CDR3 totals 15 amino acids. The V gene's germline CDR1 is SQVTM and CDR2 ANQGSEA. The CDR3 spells CSVDVSGGNTGKLCV.

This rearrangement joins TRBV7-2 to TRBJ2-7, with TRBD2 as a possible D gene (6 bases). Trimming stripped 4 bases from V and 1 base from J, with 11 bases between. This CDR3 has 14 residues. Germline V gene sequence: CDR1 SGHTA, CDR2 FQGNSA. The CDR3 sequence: CASSYSGRSYEQYF. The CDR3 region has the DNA TGTGCCAGCAGCTATAGCGGACGATCCTACGAGCAGTACTTC.

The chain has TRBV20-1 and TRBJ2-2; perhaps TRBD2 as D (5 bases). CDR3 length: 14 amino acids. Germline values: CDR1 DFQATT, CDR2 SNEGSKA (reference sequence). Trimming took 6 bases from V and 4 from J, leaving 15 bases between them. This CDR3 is CSAPREGGTGELFF. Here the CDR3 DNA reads TGCAGTGCCCCTCGCGAGGGCGGCACCGGGGAGCTGTTTTTT.

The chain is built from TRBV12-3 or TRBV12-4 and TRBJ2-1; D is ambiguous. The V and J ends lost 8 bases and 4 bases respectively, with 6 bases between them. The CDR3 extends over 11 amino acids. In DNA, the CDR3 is TGTGCCAGCGCGACATACAATGAGCAGTTCTTC. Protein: CASATYNEQFF.

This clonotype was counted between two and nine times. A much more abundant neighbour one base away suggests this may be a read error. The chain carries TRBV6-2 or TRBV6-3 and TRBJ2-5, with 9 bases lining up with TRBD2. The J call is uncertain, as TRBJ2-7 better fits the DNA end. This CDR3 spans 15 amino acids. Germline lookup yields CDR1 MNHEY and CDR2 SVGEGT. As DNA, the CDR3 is TGTGCCAGCAGCTACGGGACTAGCAGGATTTACGAGCAGTACTTC. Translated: CASSYGTSRIYEQYF.

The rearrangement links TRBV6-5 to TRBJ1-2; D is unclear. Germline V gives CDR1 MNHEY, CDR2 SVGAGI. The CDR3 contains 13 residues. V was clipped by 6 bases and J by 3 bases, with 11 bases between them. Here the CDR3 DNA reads TGTGCCAGCAGGCCTGACACTCACTATGGCTACACCTTC. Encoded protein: CASRPDTHYGYTF.

CDR3 sequence: CASSKAPVVRTQYF. The DNA for the CDR3 is TGTGCCAGCAGCAAGGCCCCTGTTGTTCGGACCCAGTACTTC. The rearrangement joins TRBV21-1 to TRBJ2-5; the table's D call TRBD1 went unverified against the DNA. TRBV21-1 counts as a pseudogene. This CDR3 spans 14 amino acids.

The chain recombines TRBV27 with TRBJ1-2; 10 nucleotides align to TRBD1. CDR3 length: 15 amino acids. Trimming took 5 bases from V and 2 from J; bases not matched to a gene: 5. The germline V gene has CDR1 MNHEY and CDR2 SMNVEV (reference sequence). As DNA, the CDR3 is TGTGCCAGCAGTGCCCCGGGACAGGGGAACTATGGCTACACCTTC. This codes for CASSAPGQGNYGYTF.

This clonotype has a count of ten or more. The CDR3 coding sequence is TGCAGCGTGACCTTGCCCCTCGATGAAAAACTGTTTTTT. Translation: CSVTLPLDEKLFF. The V call is TRBV29-1, the J call TRBJ1-4; no clear D. The V gene lost 6 bases and the J gene lost 6 bases, with 14 bases spanning the gap. CDR1 SQVTM and CDR2 ANQGSEA come from the germline V gene. The CDR3 spans 13 residues.

The CDR3 protein is CASSEPGWGAFF. CDR3 in DNA: TGCGCCAGCAGCGAACCGGGATGGGGAGCTTTCTTT. The genes are TRBV5-1 and TRBJ1-1; D remains ambiguous. This CDR3 spans 12 amino acids. Between the trimmed V and J ends, which lost 4 bases and 10 bases, there was a span of 14 bases. Germline assignment: CDR1 SGHRS and CDR2 YFSETQ.